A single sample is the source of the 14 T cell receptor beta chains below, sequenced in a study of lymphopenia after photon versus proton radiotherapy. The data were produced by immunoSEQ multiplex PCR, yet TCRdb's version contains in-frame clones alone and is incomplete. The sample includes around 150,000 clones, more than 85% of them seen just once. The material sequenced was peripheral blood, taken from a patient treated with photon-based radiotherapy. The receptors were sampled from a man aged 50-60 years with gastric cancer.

CDR3 amino acids: CTSSQERAGDGYNEQFF. CDR3 DNA sequence: TGCACCAGCAGCCAAGAAAGAGCGGGAGATGGCTACAATGAGCAGTTCTTC. This sequence joins TRBV1 and TRBJ2-1; the listed D gene, TRBD2, was not tested against the DNA. TRBV1 is termed a pseudogene. The CDR3 length is 17 residues.

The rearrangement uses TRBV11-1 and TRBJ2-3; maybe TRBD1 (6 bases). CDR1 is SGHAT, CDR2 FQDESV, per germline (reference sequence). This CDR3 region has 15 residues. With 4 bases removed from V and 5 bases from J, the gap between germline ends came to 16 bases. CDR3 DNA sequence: TGTGCCAGCAGCTCCCCGTGGCAGGGGAAAGATACGCAGTATTTT. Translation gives CASSSPWQGKDTQYF. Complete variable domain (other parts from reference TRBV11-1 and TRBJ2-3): EAEVAQSPRYKITEKSQAVAFWCDPISGHATLYWYRQILGQGPELLVQFQDESVVDDSQLPKDRFSAERLKGVDSTLKIQPAELGDSAMYLCASSSPWQGKDTQYFGPGTRLTVL.

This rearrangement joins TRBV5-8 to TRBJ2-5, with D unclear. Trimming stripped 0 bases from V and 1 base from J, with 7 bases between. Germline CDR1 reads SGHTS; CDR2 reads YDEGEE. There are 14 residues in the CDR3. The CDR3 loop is CASSLGLLQETQYF. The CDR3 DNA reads TGTGCCAGCAGCTTGGGACTCCTCCAAGAGACCCAGTACTTC.

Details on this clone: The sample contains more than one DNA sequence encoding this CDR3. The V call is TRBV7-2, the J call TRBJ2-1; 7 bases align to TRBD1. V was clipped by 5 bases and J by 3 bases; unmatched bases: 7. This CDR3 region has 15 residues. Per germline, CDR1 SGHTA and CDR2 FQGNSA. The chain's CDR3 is CASSPPGTVYNEQFF. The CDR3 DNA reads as TGTGCCAGCAGCCCCCCCGGGACAGTCTACAATGAGCAGTTCTTC.

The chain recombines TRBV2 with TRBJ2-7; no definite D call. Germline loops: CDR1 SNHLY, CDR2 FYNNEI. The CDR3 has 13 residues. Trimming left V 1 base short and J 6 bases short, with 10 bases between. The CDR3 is CASSEGPGPEQYF. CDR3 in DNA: TGTGCCAGCAGTGAAGGACCGGGTCCCGAGCAGTACTTC.

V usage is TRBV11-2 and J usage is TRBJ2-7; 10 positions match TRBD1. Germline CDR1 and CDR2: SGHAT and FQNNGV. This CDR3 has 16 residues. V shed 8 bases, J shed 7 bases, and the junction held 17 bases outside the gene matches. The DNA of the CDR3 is TGTGCCAGCTGCACGGAACTGGGACAGGGGACCGGAGAGCAGTACTTC. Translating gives CASCTELGQGTGEQYF.

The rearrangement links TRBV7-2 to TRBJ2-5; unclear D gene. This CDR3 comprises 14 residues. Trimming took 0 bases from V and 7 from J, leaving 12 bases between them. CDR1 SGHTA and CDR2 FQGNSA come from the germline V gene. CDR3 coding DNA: TGTGCCAGCAGCTTAGCAGACCCCACCAGGACCCAGTACTTC. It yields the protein CASSLADPTRTQYF.

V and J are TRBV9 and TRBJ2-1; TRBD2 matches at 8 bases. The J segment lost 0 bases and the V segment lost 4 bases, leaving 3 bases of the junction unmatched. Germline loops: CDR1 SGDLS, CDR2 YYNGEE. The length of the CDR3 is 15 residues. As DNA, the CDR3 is TGTGCCAGCAGCCGTAGCGGGAACTCCTACAATGAGCAGTTCTTC. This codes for CASSRSGNSYNEQFF.

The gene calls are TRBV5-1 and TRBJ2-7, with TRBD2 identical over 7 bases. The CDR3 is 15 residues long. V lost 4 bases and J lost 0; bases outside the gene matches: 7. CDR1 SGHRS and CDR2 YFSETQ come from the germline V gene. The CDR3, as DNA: TGCGCCAGCAGCCCGACTAGCCCGAGCTCCTACGAGCAGTACTTC. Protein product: CASSPTSPSSYEQYF.

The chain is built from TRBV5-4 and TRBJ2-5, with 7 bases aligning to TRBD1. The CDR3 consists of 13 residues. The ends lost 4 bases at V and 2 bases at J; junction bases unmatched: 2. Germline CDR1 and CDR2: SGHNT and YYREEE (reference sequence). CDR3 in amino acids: CASSRGQQETQYF. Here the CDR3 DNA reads TGTGCCAGCAGCCGGGGACAGCAAGAGACCCAGTACTTC. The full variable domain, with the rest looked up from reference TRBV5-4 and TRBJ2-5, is ETGVTQSPTHLIKTRGQQVTLRCSSQSGHNTVSWYQQALGQGPQFIFQYYREEENGRGNFPPRFSGLQFPNYSSELNVNALELDDSALYLCASSRGQQETQYFGPGTRLLVL.

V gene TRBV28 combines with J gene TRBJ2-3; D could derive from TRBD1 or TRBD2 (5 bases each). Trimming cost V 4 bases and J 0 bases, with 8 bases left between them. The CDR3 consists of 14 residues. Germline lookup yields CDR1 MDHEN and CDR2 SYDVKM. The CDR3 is CASSYGGSTDTQYF. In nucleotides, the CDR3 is TGTGCCAGCAGTTATGGGGGAAGCACAGATACGCAGTATTTT.

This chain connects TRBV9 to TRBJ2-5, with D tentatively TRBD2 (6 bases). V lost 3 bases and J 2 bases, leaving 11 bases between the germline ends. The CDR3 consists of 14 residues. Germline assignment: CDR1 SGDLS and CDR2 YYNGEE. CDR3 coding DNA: TGTGCCAGCAGCGAGGGAGGAGGGCAAGAGACCCAGTACTTC. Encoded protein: CASSEGGGQETQYF.

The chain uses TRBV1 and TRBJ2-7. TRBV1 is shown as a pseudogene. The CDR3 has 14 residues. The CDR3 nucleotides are TGCACCAGCAGCCAAGAAGGGACCTCCTACGAGCAGTACTTC. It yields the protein CTSSQEGTSYEQYF.

The CDR3 spells CASSPTSFADTQYF. CDR3 DNA: TGCGCCAGCAGCCCGACTAGCTTTGCAGATACGCAGTATTTT. V gene TRBV5-1 combines with J gene TRBJ2-3; 7 bases are shared with TRBD2. The CDR3 length is 14 residues. J was trimmed by 4 bases and V by 4 bases; bases with no gene match: 6. CDR1 is SGHRS, CDR2 YFSETQ, per germline.